The present TCR beta chain was sequenced within a study of shared clonotypes between healthy human individuals. As for this clone: The antigen is undetermined.

Sequencing used immunoSEQ multiplex PCR; TCRdb keeps in-frame clones, though not all of them. The top ten clones hold approximately 0.11% of a sample with approximately 600,000 clones, about 95% of them seen once. Overall study results and limits: Memory subsets generally showed smaller estimated richness than naive subsets did. Measured sharing among donors was expected to vary with sequencing depth. The genetic and exposure-history diversity represented was limited by few donors.

Naive CD8 isolation took CD45RO-negative cells positively selected for CCR7 and excluded terminally differentiated effector memory CD45RA+ cells. The study enrolled healthy HIV-negative adults without recent acute infections or vaccinations as donors. The source material was naive CD8+ T cells sorted from blood. This receptor was identified in a woman in her 30s in good health.

CDR3 in DNA: TGTGCCAGCTCACCGTCGAAGGGGCTAAGCTCTGGGGCCAACGTCCTGACTTTC. It translates to CASSPSKGLSSGANVLTF. V usage is TRBV18 and J usage is TRBJ2-6, with a tentative D call TRBD1 (5 bases). The V end was cut by 3 bases, the J end by 0 bases, with 15 bases between. The CDR3 length is 18 residues. Looked up from germline, CDR1 is KGHSH and CDR2 is LQKENI.